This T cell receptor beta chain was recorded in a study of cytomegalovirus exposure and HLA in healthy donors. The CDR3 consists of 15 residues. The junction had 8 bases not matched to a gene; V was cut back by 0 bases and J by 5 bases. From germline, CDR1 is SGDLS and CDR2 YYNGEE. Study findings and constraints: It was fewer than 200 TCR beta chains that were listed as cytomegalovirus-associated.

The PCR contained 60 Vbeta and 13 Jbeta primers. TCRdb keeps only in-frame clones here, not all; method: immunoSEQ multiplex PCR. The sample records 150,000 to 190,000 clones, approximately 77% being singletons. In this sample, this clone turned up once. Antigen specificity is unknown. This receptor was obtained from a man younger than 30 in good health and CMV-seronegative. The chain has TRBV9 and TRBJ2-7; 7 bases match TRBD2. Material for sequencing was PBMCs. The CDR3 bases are TGTGCCAGCAGCGTAGCTGGTGGGAGGGTCGACGAGCAGTACTTC. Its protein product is CASSVAGGRVDEQYF.